The present T cell receptor beta chain was sequenced within a study of CD8+ T cells in alopecia areata. The treatment here: oral pan-JAK inhibitor, 5-10 mg twice daily. cDNA serving as the sequencing template came from extracted, reverse transcribed RNA. TCRdb's table, derived via immunoSEQ multiplex PCR, lists solely in-frame clones and lacks some. The sample lists 90,000 to 130,000 clones; roughly three fifths were seen once. This clonotype was sampled from a human donor with alopecia areata. The sample consisted of CD8+ T cells sorted from blood, taken at week 24, from a patient treated with tofacitinib.

For the CDR3, the DNA is TGCGCCAGCAGCCAAGTTGGGGGGCGCCGGCAGGAGTATGGCTACACCTTC. It specifies CASSQVGGRRQEYGYTF. V and J are TRBV4-1 and TRBJ1-2, with D possibly TRBD1 on 6 matching bases. Germline assignment: CDR1 MGHRA and CDR2 YSYEKL. V lost 1 base, J lost 5 bases, and 20 bases lay in between. This CDR3 is built from 17 residues.